The 29 T cell receptor beta chains below all came from one sample that was sequenced in a study of blood T cell repertoires in COVID-19. Measured with immunoSEQ multiplex PCR; TCRdb has only the in-frame clones, and not every one. This table holds some 150,000 clones, more than 65% found once. The sample was PBMCs or T cells enriched from blood (not recorded which). These receptors all stem from a man in his fifties or sixties who had recovered from COVID-19.

The CDR3 here is CASSPLIGTGIQETQYF. Written as DNA, the CDR3 is TGTGCCAGCAGCCCTCTTATCGGGACAGGGATCCAAGAGACCCAGTACTTC. The chain joins TRBV4-2 to TRBJ2-5; 9 bases fit TRBD1. With 4 bases clipped from V and 1 base from J, the junction kept 10 bases outside the gene matches. Per germline, CDR1 LGHNA and CDR2 YNFKEQ. This CDR3 has 17 amino acids.

The chain is built from TRBV5-1 and TRBJ1-4; D call uncertain. The ends were cut back, 0 bases at V and 1 base at J, with 10 bases in the middle. Germline-derived CDR1 and CDR2 are SGHRS and YFSETQ. This CDR3 spans 16 amino acids. Here the CDR3 DNA reads TGCGCCAGCAGCTTGGGGAGTAGTCGAACTAATGAAAAACTGTTTTTT. Its translation is CASSLGSSRTNEKLFF.

The V and J genes are TRBV7-8 and TRBJ1-6; D remains ambiguous. CDR1 is SGHVS and CDR2 is FQNEAQ in the germline V gene. This CDR3 is 16 amino acids long. V was pared by 5 bases and J by 8 bases, with 19 bases between. The CDR3 loop reads CASSGGGLAGYSPLHF. CDR3 DNA sequence: TGTGCCAGCAGCGGTGGTGGTTTGGCAGGCTATTCACCCCTCCACTTT.

The J gene is TRBJ2-2, the V gene TRBV5-1; 7 positions match TRBD1. Germline assignment: CDR1 SGHRS and CDR2 YFSETQ. The V and J ends lost 5 bases and 0 bases, in that order; junction bases with no gene match: 7. The CDR3 runs to 16 residues. The CDR3 loop is CASSTGAAANTGELFF. The DNA of the CDR3 is TGCGCCAGCAGTACAGGGGCCGCCGCGAACACCGGGGAGCTGTTTTTT.

The chain is built from TRBV30 and TRBJ2-5; the D gene is possibly TRBD2 (7 bases). Trimming pared 1 base from V and 4 bases from J, leaving 16 bases between. The germline V gene encodes CDR1 GTSNPN and CDR2 SVGIG (reference sequence). The CDR3 length is 15 residues. The CDR3 nucleotides are TGTGCCTGGAGTGATGTTCGGGGGGCGCGAGAGACCCAGTACTTC. Translation: CAWSDVRGARETQYF.

In this sample, this clone turned up once. The chain couples TRBV12-3 or TRBV12-4 to TRBJ1-2; possible D gene TRBD1, 5 bases. The ends were cut back, 1 base at V and 8 bases at J, with 11 bases in the middle. This CDR3 contains 13 residues. CDR3 nucleotides: TGTGCCAGCAGTTTAGGACAGCTCGGGGGCTACACCTTC. As protein: CASSLGQLGGYTF.

This clone has just a few counts. The rearrangement links TRBV4-1 to TRBJ2-7; perhaps TRBD2 as D (6 bases). Deletions cut 1 base from V and 6 bases from J, with 13 bases between. CDR3 length equals 14 residues. Germline assignment: CDR1 MGHRA and CDR2 YSYEKL. Here the CDR3 DNA reads TGCGCCAGCAGCCAAGCGGGGGATCTCTCCGAGCAGTACTTC. Protein sequence: CASSQAGDLSEQYF.

The chain joins TRBV14 to TRBJ2-3; TRBD2 might be the D (7 bases). The V and J ends lost 5 bases and 3 bases respectively, with 21 bases between them. CDR1 and CDR2 (germline): SGHDN, FVKESK. The CDR3 is 17 amino acids. The CDR3 DNA is TGTGCCAGCAGCTTATGGGGGGGCCGGGGCACGACAGATACGCAGTATTTT. Translating gives CASSLWGGRGTTDTQYF.

The rearrangement uses TRBV3-1 (or the pseudogene TRBV3-2) and TRBJ2-2, with 7 positions matching TRBD2. Per germline, CDR1 LGHDT and CDR2 YNNKEL (reference sequence). Germline trimming cut 2 bases from V and 5 bases from J; bases unmatched to any gene: 5. CDR3 length: 15 residues. CDR3 amino acids: CASSQSGSGTGELFF. CDR3 nucleotide sequence: TGTGCCAGCAGCCAAAGTGGTAGCGGGACCGGGGAGCTGTTTTTT.

This clone was counted a single time. The chain recombines TRBV7-8 with TRBJ2-1, with TRBD2 matching 13 bases. From germline, CDR1 is SGHVS and CDR2 FQNEAQ. The V segment lost 3 bases and the J segment 5 bases; nucleotides outside the gene matches: 4. The CDR3 runs 16 residues. Here the CDR3 reads CASSLGTSGKHNEQFF. In nucleotides, the CDR3 is TGTGCCAGCAGCTTGGGGACTAGCGGGAAACACAATGAGCAGTTCTTC.

The rearrangement uses TRBV10-3 and TRBJ1-1; the match to TRBD1 covers 8 bases. After removal of 9 bases from V and 3 bases from J, the junction contained 6 bases not matched to a gene. Per the germline V gene, CDR1 is ENHRY and CDR2 is SYGVKD. There are 13 residues in the CDR3. The CDR3 loop is CAISGGTDTEAFF. The CDR3 nucleotides are TGTGCCATTTCAGGGGGCACGGACACTGAAGCTTTCTTT.

The V gene is TRBV2, the J gene TRBJ2-1; 10 nucleotides align to TRBD1. V lost 6 bases, J lost 4 bases, and 6 bases stayed unmatched. This CDR3 contains 15 residues. From germline, CDR1 is SNHLY and CDR2 FYNNEI. The chain's CDR3 is CASSPGQGKYNEQFF. CDR3 nucleotides: TGTGCCAGCAGCCCGGGACAGGGGAAATACAATGAGCAGTTCTTC.

This clone was seen a few times. This chain links TRBV7-2 with TRBJ2-5; possible D gene TRBD2, 6 bases. The CDR3 has 13 residues. CDR1 and CDR2 (germline): SGHTA, FQGNSA. V shed 3 bases and J shed 2 bases, with 7 bases lying between them. CDR3 sequence: CASSFAGQETQYF. For the CDR3, the DNA is TGTGCCAGCAGCTTCGCGGGACAAGAGACCCAGTACTTC.

The rearrangement links TRBV5-5 to TRBJ1-6; TRBD1 might be the D (6 bases). The CDR3 is made up of 14 amino acids. V lost 4 bases and J lost 10, with 15 bases in between. CDR1 and CDR2 (germline): SGHKS, YYEKEE (reference sequence). Here the CDR3 DNA reads TGTGCCAGCAGCCACAGGGAATTTCGCTCACCCCTCCACTTT. It is translated as CASSHREFRSPLHF.

This rearrangement joins TRBV19 to TRBJ1-5, with D maybe TRBD1 (5 bases). CDR1 is LNHDA and CDR2 is SQIVND in the germline V gene (reference sequence). The CDR3 sequence is 15 residues long. V lost 1 base to trimming and J lost 4 bases, with 11 bases between them. The CDR3 nucleotides read TGTGCCAGTAGTATAGGAGGAGGGGAGAATCAGCCCCAGCATTTT. Its translation: CASSIGGGENQPQHF.

This clone has a handful of counts. The chain employs TRBV4-1 and TRBJ1-2; 11 nucleotides match TRBD1. The CDR3 spans 19 residues. CDR1 and CDR2 (germline): MGHRA, YSYEKL. V trimming: 2 bases; J trimming: 5 bases; junction bases outside the gene matches: 16. The CDR3 is CASSQTLVRDRDRGYGYTF. CDR3 bases: TGCGCCAGCAGCCAAACCCTCGTCCGGGACAGGGACAGGGGGTATGGCTACACCTTC.

At least ten counts were recorded for this clone. This CDR3 reads CASSSTGTGRGNYGYTF. CDR3 in DNA: TGTGCCAGCAGCTCTACCGGGACAGGGAGAGGGAACTATGGCTACACCTTC. The chain recombines TRBV7-9 with TRBJ1-2; 9 bases agree with TRBD1. The CDR3 covers 17 residues. In germline, CDR1 is SEHNR, CDR2 FQNEAQ (reference sequence). After removal of 4 bases from V and 2 bases from J, the junction contained 11 bases not matched to a gene.

The chain carries TRBV19 and TRBJ1-5, with D tentatively TRBD1 (6 bases). This CDR3 has 12 amino acids. The V end lost 6 bases, the J end lost 6 bases, and 9 bases lay between the germline ends. The germline V gene has CDR1 LNHDA and CDR2 SQIVND (reference sequence). CDR3 DNA: TGTGCCAGTAGGAGACAGGCTCAGCCCCAGCATTTT. As protein: CASRRQAQPQHF.

This chain links TRBV7-6 with TRBJ2-1, with 11 bases matching TRBD2. This CDR3 comprises 16 residues. The J segment lost 12 bases and the V segment lost 0 bases, leaving 10 bases of the junction unmatched. Germline CDR1 reads SGHVS; CDR2 reads FNYEAQ. The CDR3 spells CASSLASASGGSGQFF. The CDR3, as DNA: TGTGCCAGCAGCTTAGCGTCGGCTAGCGGGGGGTCCGGGCAGTTCTTC.

The V call is TRBV19, the J call TRBJ1-4; the match to TRBD1 covers 7 bases. The CDR3 consists of 14 residues. With 7 bases clipped from V and 5 bases from J, the junction kept 7 bases outside the gene matches. Germline-derived CDR1 and CDR2 are LNHDA and SQIVND (reference sequence). The CDR3 protein is CASKTGDSNEKLFF. The CDR3 DNA sequence: TGTGCCAGTAAAACGGGGGACAGCAATGAAAAACTGTTTTTT. The full variable domain, completed using reference TRBV19 and TRBJ1-4, is DGGITQSPKYLFRKEGQNVTLSCEQNLNHDAMYWYRQDPGQGLRLIYYSQIVNDFQKGDIAEGYSVSREKKESFPLTVTSAQKNPTAFYLCASKTGDSNEKLFFGSGTQLSVL.

The chain uses TRBV3-1 (or the pseudogene TRBV3-2) and TRBJ1-1, with TRBD1 as a possible D gene (5 bases). V lost 1 base and J 1 base, leaving 7 bases between the germline ends. CDR3 size: 14 residues. Germline assignment: CDR1 LGHDT and CDR2 YNNKEL (reference sequence). For the CDR3, the DNA is TGTGCCAGCAGCCAAGGTCAGGGGAACACTGAAGCTTTCTTT. Its protein is CASSQGQGNTEAFF.

The rearrangement joins TRBV11-2 to TRBJ2-5, with 8 bases matching TRBD1. After removal of 5 bases from V and 1 base from J, the junction contained 9 bases not matched to a gene. Germline values: CDR1 SGHAT, CDR2 FQNNGV. The CDR3 sequence is 16 residues long. CDR3 amino acids: CASSPGTGTIQETQYF. In DNA form, the CDR3 reads TGTGCCAGCAGCCCCGGGACAGGAACTATCCAAGAGACCCAGTACTTC.

The CDR3 nucleotides are TGTGCCAGTAGTATGGCAGGCACAGATACGCAGTATTTT. It translates to CASSMAGTDTQYF. This chain uses TRBV19 with TRBJ2-3; D gene ambiguous. This CDR3 has 13 residues. Trimming left V 3 bases short and J 1 base short, with 5 bases between. Germline values: CDR1 LNHDA, CDR2 SQIVND (reference sequence).

This chain links TRBV20-1 with TRBJ1-1; no reliable D call. The CDR3 has 14 amino acids. The V end was cut by 3 bases, the J end by 4 bases, with 15 bases between. Germline V lookup: CDR1 DFQATT, CDR2 SNEGSKA (reference sequence). CDR3 in amino acids: CSASGDLGSTEAFF. CDR3 bases: TGCAGTGCTAGTGGGGATCTTGGGAGCACTGAAGCTTTCTTT.

This rearrangement joins TRBV4-1 to TRBJ1-1; tentative D call: TRBD1 (5 bases). V was shortened by 0 bases and J by 4 bases, with 12 bases between the two germline ends. CDR3 length: 15 amino acids. Germline-derived CDR1 and CDR2 are MGHRA and YSYEKL. For the CDR3, the DNA is TGCGCCAGCAGCCAAGATTGGACATTCGGCACTGAAGCTTTCTTT. Protein sequence: CASSQDWTFGTEAFF.

This clone was observed a few times. The CDR3 nucleotides are TGTGCCAGCAGCACAACCGGGACTAGAACCTACGAGCAGTACTTC. Translated, it gives CASSTTGTRTYEQYF. The V call is TRBV7-8, the J call TRBJ2-7; 8 bases align to TRBD2. The V gene end was trimmed by 5 bases and the J gene end by 2 bases; junction bases not matched to a gene: 8. Germline V lookup: CDR1 SGHVS, CDR2 FQNEAQ. There are 15 residues in the CDR3.

This rearrangement joins TRBV7-9 to TRBJ1-3; 7 bases are shared with TRBD1. Germline V CDR1 and CDR2: SEHNR, FQNEAQ (reference sequence). The CDR3 is made up of 15 amino acids. J gave up 3 bases and V 3 bases, and 5 bases lay outside the gene matches. For the CDR3, the DNA is TGTGCCAGCAGCTTCCCCAGGGGGGTTGGAAACACCATATATTTT. This translates into CASSFPRGVGNTIYF.

V is TRBV5-1 and J is TRBJ2-5; 7 bases align to TRBD1. The CDR3 spans 14 residues. Per the germline V gene, CDR1 is SGHRS and CDR2 is YFSETQ. The trim removed 0 bases at V and 3 bases at J, leaving 2 bases unmatched. This chain's CDR3 is CASSLAGTEETQYF. In DNA, the CDR3 is TGCGCCAGCAGCTTGGCCGGGACAGAAGAGACCCAGTACTTC. The complete variable domain, with remaining parts taken from reference TRBV5-1 and TRBJ2-5, reads KAGVTQTPRYLIKTRGQQVTLSCSPISGHRSVSWYQQTPGQGLQFLFEYFSETQRNKGNFPGRFSGRQFSNSRSEMNVSTLELGDSALYLCASSLAGTEETQYFGPGTRLLVL.

V gene TRBV5-1 combines with J gene TRBJ2-1; 10 bases agree with TRBD1. This CDR3 is 20 amino acids long. V lost 0 bases and J lost 0; bases outside the gene matches: 12. The germline CDR1 and CDR2 sequences are SGHRS and YFSETQ. Here the CDR3 reads CASSLGLGTGADSSYNEQFF. For the CDR3, the DNA is TGCGCCAGCAGCTTGGGGTTGGGGACAGGGGCTGATAGCTCCTACAATGAGCAGTTCTTC.